This T cell receptor (beta chain) originates from a study of T cell changes during pregnancy in multiple sclerosis. Some clones are missing from TCRdb's copy, which holds only in-frame ones; the method was immunoSEQ multiplex PCR. Of about 80,000 clones in the sample, just over 90% were seen once. CDR3 length: 16 amino acids. V dropped 0 bases and J dropped 3; count of bases not matched to a gene: 7. CDR1 LNHNV and CDR2 YYDKDF come from the germline V gene (reference sequence). The sample consisted of CD4+ T cells from peripheral blood mononuclear cells, taken before pregnancy. This chain links TRBV15 with TRBJ2-7, with TRBD1 matching over 8 bases. This clonotype was sampled from a female donor with multiple sclerosis, enrolled in a pregnancy study. This CDR3 is CATSRDERTGFYEQYF. The CDR3 region has the DNA TGTGCCACCAGCAGAGATGAGAGGACAGGGTTCTACGAGCAGTACTTC.